These 10 T cell receptor beta chains were sequenced from one sample in a study of monozygotic twins with inflammatory bowel disease. TCRdb derives one entry per CDR3 protein from the 5' RACE reads, leaving out DNA. This table lists about 330,000 distinct CDR3 sequences. The source material was blood. These receptor sequences come from a human donor with ulcerative colitis or Crohn's disease, or a healthy co-twin of an affected twin (not recorded which).

The CDR3 sequence is CASSIQNSNQPQHF. The chain links TRBV7-2 to TRBJ1-5. Germline V CDR1 and CDR2: SGHTA, FQGNSA. CDR3 length equals 14 residues.

The V call is TRBV11-3, the J call TRBJ1-1; TCRdb returns TRBD1, unconfirmable since there is no DNA. There are 15 residues in the CDR3. Germline V gene sequence: CDR1 SGHNT, CDR2 YENEEA. The chain's CDR3 is CASSLTGGRSAEAFF.

The chain's CDR3 is CASSPRGQTYGYTF. This chain joins TRBV12-3 or TRBV12-4 and TRBJ1-2; TCRdb gives TRBD1 as the D gene, but with no DNA this cannot be confirmed. The CDR3 has 14 residues.

The CDR3 reads CASSPGTGGTEAFF. The V gene is TRBV12-3 or TRBV12-4, the J gene TRBJ1-1; checking the TCRdb D call of TRBD1 is not possible without DNA. This CDR3 region has 14 residues.

The chain is built from TRBV12-3 or TRBV12-4 and TRBJ2-2; the D call of TRBD1 rests on TCRdb alone, since no DNA is present to check it. The CDR3 is 15 amino acids. This CDR3 reads CASSFGVTGPGELFF.

The chain recombines TRBV9 with TRBJ2-1; TCRdb designates TRBD2, a call that cannot be tested without DNA. CDR3 size: 16 residues. Per the germline V gene, CDR1 is SGDLS and CDR2 is YYNGEE. The CDR3 loop is CASSVGEWRVGNEQFF.

This chain uses TRBV2 with TRBJ2-3; TCRdb proposes TRBD2, but this gene call is untestable without DNA. The germline gives CDR1 SNHLY, CDR2 FYNNEI. The CDR3 is 17 amino acids. This chain's CDR3 is CASYEPGLAGSTDTQYF.

The V call is TRBV20-1, the J call TRBJ2-1; the TCRdb call, TRBD1, lacks DNA for checking. Germline values: CDR1 DFQATT, CDR2 SNEGSKA (reference sequence). The CDR3 extends over 16 amino acids. CDR3 in amino acids: CSARSPWGADINEQFF.

V and J are TRBV3-1 and TRBJ1-6. The CDR3 sequence is 15 residues long. Germline loops: CDR1 LGHDT, CDR2 YNNKEL (reference sequence). The CDR3 region is CASSQGTAGNSPLHF.

CDR3 protein: CAISDEWVDSNQPQHF. The rearrangement links TRBV10-3 to TRBJ1-5. CDR3 length equals 16 residues. Germline V gives CDR1 ENHRY, CDR2 SYGVKD.